The text below deals with one TCR beta chain. Its antigen is not identified. PCR employed 60 Vbeta and 13 Jbeta primers. Assay used: immunoSEQ multiplex PCR; TCRdb lists only in-frame clones, some missing. Of approximately 140,000 clones listed, around three quarters are singletons. CDR1 and CDR2 from the germline V gene are MNHEY and SVGAGI. CDR3 size: 16 residues. V was shortened by 0 bases and J by 8 bases, with 16 bases between the two germline ends. This record belongs to a study of cytomegalovirus exposure and HLA in healthy donors. General study points: V- and J-gene trimming of TCR beta was linked (in a later analysis) to a missense DCLRE1C variant.

Input material: PBMCs. The J gene is TRBJ1-4, the V gene TRBV6-5; tentative D call: TRBD1 (6 bases). The TCR comes from a woman in her sixties in good health and CMV-seropositive. The CDR3 DNA reads TGTGCCAGCAGTTACTCGTCGGCCAGGGGATACGAAAAACTGTTTTTT. Translated, it gives CASSYSSARGYEKLFF.